Listed below are T cell receptor beta chains from one sample, sequenced in a study of shared clonotypes between healthy human individuals. The data were produced by immunoSEQ multiplex PCR, yet TCRdb's version contains in-frame clones alone and is incomplete. This table has more than 2 million clones, approximately 95% appearing once. Sequenced input: naive CD4+ T cells sorted from blood. The receptors originated from a young man in good health. Each CDR3 is given with its conserved first and last residue. Fields, in order: clone size, J gene, V gene, D gene, CDR3 protein. D genes are given only for firm matches. Size is omitted from some rows. Given values are once, few, many or a class for expanded clones.

>.|TRBJ2-2|TRBV5-1|.
CASSLEGFVNTGELFF
>once|TRBJ2-7|TRBV9|.
CASSAEAGASYEQYF
>.|TRBJ1-2|TRBV7-9|.
CASSFGANYGYTF
>.|TRBJ2-7|TRBV6-5|.
CASSYISGNEQYF
>.|TRBJ1-2|TRBV4-3|TRBD1
CASSQSDRGHGGYTF
>.|TRBJ2-7|TRBV18|TRBD2
CASSPKSLAEAYEQYF
>.|TRBJ1-1|TRBV6-1|TRBD1
CASTRGGAAEAFF
>.|TRBJ2-7|TRBV25-1|.
CASSEYGAGTYEQYF
>.|TRBJ2-1|TRBV30|TRBD1
CAWRTGKGNEQFF
>once|TRBJ2-5|TRBV2|.
CASRGVLTGTQYF
>.|TRBJ2-7|TRBV5-1|TRBD2
CASSLLGLAGGEQYF
>.|TRBJ2-2|TRBV10-1|TRBD2
CASSDPLAGNFTGELFF
>.|TRBJ2-3|TRBV6-5|.
CASSYRFAGSDTQYF